These T cell receptor beta chains were read from a single sample in a study of blood T cells in healthy people across ages. TCRdb reprocessed the 5' RACE reads via MiXCR and lists one record per CDR3 protein. The sample gives just over 1 million distinct CDR3 sequences, less than 50% of which show up once; over 15% is in the top ten. What was sequenced was blood. The source of these receptors is a woman aged 60 to 75 in good health. Each CDR3 is given with its conserved first and last residue. D genes are given only for firm matches. Clone size is given for some rows only: seen once, a few or many times, or a class if the clone is expanded.

V gene	J gene	clone size	D gene	CDR3 protein	CDR3 DNA
TRBV6-5	TRBJ1-2	-	-	CASSRRHAGGYTF	TGTGCCAGCAGTCGCCGACACGCCGGCGGCTACACCTTC
TRBV6-5	TRBJ1-2	-	TRBD1	CASSYSGGTGFGYTF	TGTGCCAGCAGTTACTCGGGTGGGACAGGGTTTGGCTACACCTTC
TRBV27	TRBJ2-5	-	-	CASSSQFLGQETQYF	TGTGCCAGCAGTTCCCAATTTTTGGGACAAGAGACCCAGTACTTC
TRBV7-9	TRBJ2-1	few	-	CASSPLPGLYNEQFF	TGTGCCAGCAGCCCCCTCCCTGGATTATACAATGAGCAGTTCTTC
TRBV4-2	TRBJ2-1	-	-	CASSRDGRGSYNEQFF	TGTGCCAGCAGCCGGGACGGGCGTGGGTCCTACAATGAGCAGTTCTTC
TRBV28	TRBJ2-1	few	-	CASRKRTDLVNEQFF	TGTGCCAGCAGGAAAAGGACAGACCTCGTTAATGAGCAGTTCTTC
TRBV2	TRBJ2-5	-	-	CASSDTAETQYF	TGTGCCAGTTCGGACACGGCAGAGACCCAGTACTTC
TRBV20-1	TRBJ2-1	-	-	CSASHERQFF	TGCAGTGCCTCGCATGAGAGGCAGTTCTTC
TRBV21-1	TRBJ2-5	-	-	CASSLWDGLAGMETQYF	TGTGCCAGCAGTTTGTGGGACGGACTAGCGGGAATGGAGACCCAGTACTTC
TRBV28	TRBJ2-3	-	-	CASSLVGATRDTQYF	TGTGCCAGCAGTTTGGTTGGGGCCACACGAGATACGCAGTATTTT
TRBV28	TRBJ2-1	few	-	CASSSLDRKDEQFF	TGTGCCAGCAGTTCATTAGACAGGAAAGATGAGCAGTTCTTC
TRBV15	TRBJ2-7	-	-	CATSRSPTIYNEQYF	TGTGCCACCAGCAGATCCCCTACGATATACAATGAGCAGTACTTC
TRBV14	TRBJ1-4	few	-	CASSRGRLDEKLFF	TGTGCCAGCAGCCGAGGCCGCTTAGATGAAAAACTGTTTTTT
TRBV11-2	TRBJ2-5	-	TRBD2	CASSLSGGKGGLGYETQYF	TGTGCCAGCAGCTTATCCGGGGGAAAGGGAGGGTTGGGCTATGAGACCCAGTACTTC
TRBV20-1	TRBJ2-5	-	TRBD1	CSASGDRGIQTQYF	TGCAGTGCTAGTGGGGACAGGGGGATACAGACCCAGTACTTC
TRBV11-2	TRBJ2-7	-	-	CASNLGHSYEQYF	TGTGCCAGCAACTTAGGACATTCCTACGAGCAGTACTTC
TRBV2	TRBJ2-7	-	-	CASIRGSYEQYF	TGTGCCAGCATACGGGGATCCTACGAGCAGTACTTC
TRBV28	TRBJ2-7	-	-	CASSQPGQENSYEQYF	TGTGCCAGCAGTCAACCGGGACAAGAAAACTCCTACGAGCAGTACTTC
TRBV6-6	TRBJ2-3	once	-	CASSLQASSMSTQYF	TGTGCCAGCAGTTTACAGGCTTCGTCTATGAGTACGCAGTATTTT
TRBV24-1	TRBJ2-5	few	TRBD1	CATQDRGEETQYF	TGTGCCACCCAGGACAGGGGAGAAGAGACCCAGTACTTC
TRBV5-1	TRBJ2-7	few	TRBD2	CASSRSGSEQYF	TGCGCCAGCAGCAGAAGCGGGAGCGAGCAGTACTTC
TRBV10-3	TRBJ2-5	many	TRBD1	CATGRDREWETQYF	TGTGCCACCGGCCGGGACAGGGAGTGGGAGACCCAGTACTTC
TRBV4-1	TRBJ1-1	few	-	CASSQEPGQEAFF	TGCGCCAGCAGCCAAGAACCGGGCCAAGAAGCTTTCTTT
TRBV20-1	TRBJ2-1	-	-	CSARRGPNEQFF	TGCAGTGCTCGACGGGGTCCCAATGAGCAGTTCTTC
TRBV4-2	TRBJ2-2	-	-	CASSQVPGANAGELFF	TGTGCCAGCAGCCAAGTTCCGGGGGCTAACGCCGGGGAGCTGTTTTTT
TRBV3-1	TRBJ1-1	-	-	CASSHKMQGYTEAFF	TGTGCCAGCAGCCACAAGATGCAGGGTTACACTGAAGCTTTCTTT
TRBV27	TRBJ2-7	-	TRBD2	CASSLHFGLSSSGLYNEQYF	TGTGCCAGCAGTTTACACTTTGGACTATCATCTAGCGGGCTATACAATGAGCAGTACTTC
TRBV12-3/TRBV12-4	TRBJ2-5	-	TRBD1	CASSLGTGGGQYF	TGTGCCAGCAGTCTCGGGACAGGGGGGGGCCAGTACTTC
TRBV27	TRBJ2-1	few	-	CASSQMKGKQFF	TGTGCCAGCAGCCAAATGAAGGGAAAGCAGTTCTTC
TRBV25-1	TRBJ1-1	-	TRBD1	CASAGLTGANTEAFF	TGTGCCAGCGCTGGCCTGACAGGGGCGAACACTGAAGCTTTCTTT